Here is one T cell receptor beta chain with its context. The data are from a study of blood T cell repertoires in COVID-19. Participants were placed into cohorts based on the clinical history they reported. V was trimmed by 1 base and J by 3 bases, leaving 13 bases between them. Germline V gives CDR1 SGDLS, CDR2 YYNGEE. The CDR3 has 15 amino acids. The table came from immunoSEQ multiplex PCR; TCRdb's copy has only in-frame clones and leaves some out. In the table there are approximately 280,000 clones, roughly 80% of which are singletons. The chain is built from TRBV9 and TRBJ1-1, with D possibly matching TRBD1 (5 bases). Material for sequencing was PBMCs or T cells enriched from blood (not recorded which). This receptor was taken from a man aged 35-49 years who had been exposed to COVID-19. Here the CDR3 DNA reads TGTGCCAGCAGCGTACCGCAGGGAAGGGACACTGAAGCTTTCTTT. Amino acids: CASSVPQGRDTEAFF. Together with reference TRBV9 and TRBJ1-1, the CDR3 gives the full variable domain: DSGVTQTPKHLITATGQRVTLRCSPRSGDLSVYWYQQSLDQGLQFLIQYYNGEERAKGNILERFSAQQFPDLHSELNLSSLELGDSALYFCASSVPQGRDTEAFFGQGTRLTVV.